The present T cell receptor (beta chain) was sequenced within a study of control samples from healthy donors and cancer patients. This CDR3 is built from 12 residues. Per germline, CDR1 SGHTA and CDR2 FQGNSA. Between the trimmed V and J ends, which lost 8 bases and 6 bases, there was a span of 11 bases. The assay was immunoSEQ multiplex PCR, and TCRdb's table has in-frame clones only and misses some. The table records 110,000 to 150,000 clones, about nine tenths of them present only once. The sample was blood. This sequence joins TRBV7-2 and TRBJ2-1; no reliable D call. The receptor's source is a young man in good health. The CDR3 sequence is CASGPVRNEQFF. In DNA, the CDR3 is TGTGCCAGCGGCCCCGTTCGCAATGAGCAGTTCTTC.